This is a list of T cell receptor beta chains from one sample in a study of control samples from healthy donors and cancer patients. Assay: immunoSEQ multiplex PCR; the TCRdb copy retains only in-frame clones and omits some. Among 100,000 to 150,000 clones listed, around nine tenths were seen once. Sequencing input: blood. Receptor source: a young man in good health. Both conserved end residues are part of each CDR3. The order of the fields is clone size, V gene, J gene, CDR3 length, D gene, CDR3 protein, CDR3 DNA. The D gene is left open where the match is weak. Clone size is not always given. Where it is, it says once, few, many or a class for expanded clones.

.,TRBV9,TRBJ1-1,12,.,CASSVADTEAFF,TGTGCCAGCAGCGTAGCCGACACTGAAGCTTTCTTT
once,TRBV6-1,TRBJ2-7,15,TRBD2,CASSEWGGSRDEQYF,TGTGCCAGCAGTGAATGGGGGGGAAGTCGCGACGAGCAGTACTTC
.,TRBV19,TRBJ2-2,15,TRBD1,CASRQGAMNTGELFF,TGTGCCAGTAGGCAGGGGGCGATGAACACCGGGGAGCTGTTTTTT
.,TRBV11-2,TRBJ1-1,15,.,CASSLDQGLNTEAFF,TGTGCCAGCAGCTTAGATCAGGGGCTGAACACTGAAGCTTTCTTT
.,TRBV18,TRBJ1-2,15,TRBD1,CASSPSQGARYGYTF,TGTGCCAGCTCACCCAGCCAGGGGGCTCGGTATGGCTACACCTTC
.,TRBV5-4,TRBJ2-7,16,TRBD2,CASSLDSGGAFGEQYF,TGTGCCAGCAGCTTGGATTCGGGGGGGGCATTTGGCGAGCAGTACTTC
.,TRBV6-5,TRBJ1-1,12,TRBD1,CASRQGATEAFF,TGTGCCAGCAGACAGGGGGCCACTGAAGCTTTCTTT
.,TRBV7-6,TRBJ1-2,14,TRBD1,CASSLGTGAYGYTF,TGTGCCAGCAGCTTAGGTACAGGGGCTTATGGCTACACCTTC
once,TRBV2,TRBJ2-1,15,TRBD1,CASSLGTGVYNEQFF,TGTGCCAGCAGCTTGGGGACAGGGGTTTACAATGAGCAGTTCTTC
.,TRBV10-3,TRBJ1-6,13,.,CAISGDHRSPLHF,TGTGCCATCAGTGGAGACCACCGATCACCCCTCCACTTT
.,TRBV27,TRBJ2-5,18,TRBD2,CASSERLAGGRPGETQYF,TGTGCCAGCAGTGAACGACTAGCGGGGGGGCGACCCGGAGAGACCCAGTACTTC
.,TRBV7-9,TRBJ2-1,12,.,CASGLLTNEQFF,TGTGCCAGCGGCCTACTTACCAATGAGCAGTTCTTC
.,TRBV5-1,TRBJ1-6,17,TRBD1,CASRNRDRGPLNSPLHF,TGCGCCAGCAGGAACCGGGACAGGGGACCATTAAATTCACCCCTCCACTTT
.,TRBV12-5,TRBJ2-3,16,.,CASGLVMRAGGHTQYF,TGTGCTAGTGGTTTGGTTATGCGGGCCGGGGGCCATACGCAGTATTTT
.,TRBV19,TRBJ2-7,14,.,CASSPGASSYEQYF,TGTGCCAGTAGTCCCGGGGCTAGCTCCTACGAGCAGTACTTC
once,TRBV9,TRBJ1-2,12,.,CASSAGNYGYTF,TGTGCCAGCAGCGCGGGAAACTATGGCTACACCTTC
.,TRBV7-9,TRBJ1-6,13,.,CASTGQVDSPLHF,TGTGCCAGCACCGGGCAGGTCGATTCACCCCTCCACTTT
.,TRBV10-1,TRBJ2-3,15,.,CASSEWRGRTDTQYF,TGCGCCAGCAGTGAGTGGCGAGGACGCACAGATACGCAGTATTTT
.,TRBV5-1,TRBJ2-5,15,.,CASSLAKDRQETQYF,TGCGCCAGCAGCTTGGCAAAGGACAGACAAGAGACCCAGTACTTC
.,TRBV6-4,TRBJ2-2,14,TRBD1,CASRDRANTGELFF,TGTGCCAGCAGGGACAGGGCGAACACCGGGGAGCTGTTTTTT
.,TRBV30,TRBJ2-2,15,TRBD2,CAWRGLGVSAGELFF,TGTGCCTGGAGGGGACTAGGCGTTTCGGCCGGGGAGCTGTTTTTT
.,TRBV18,TRBJ1-1,15,.,CASSPRAGANTEAFF,TGTGCCAGCTCACCACGGGCAGGGGCTAACACTGAAGCTTTCTTT
.,TRBV9,TRBJ2-5,14,.,CASSVVAGSETQYF,TGTGCCAGCAGCGTAGTCGCAGGGTCAGAGACCCAGTACTTC
once,TRBV6-6,TRBJ2-2,15,.,CASSYEGGNTGELFF,TGTGCCAGCAGTTACGAGGGGGGAAACACCGGGGAGCTGTTTTTT
.,TRBV12-3/TRBV12-4,TRBJ1-1,13,.,CASRLESNTEAFF,TGTGCCAGCAGATTGGAATCGAACACTGAAGCTTTCTTT
.,TRBV19,TRBJ1-5,15,.,CASSNFLRDGQPQHF,TGTGCCAGTAGTAATTTTCTCAGGGATGGTCAGCCCCAGCATTTT
.,TRBV27,TRBJ2-1,17,TRBD2,CASSFPASTSGYNEQFF,TGTGCCAGCAGTTTTCCCGCCTCCACTAGCGGTTACAATGAGCAGTTCTTC
.,TRBV6-2/TRBV6-3,TRBJ1-1,14,.,CASSGVERYAEAFF,TGTGCCAGCAGCGGCGTGGAGCGGTATGCTGAAGCTTTCTTT
.,TRBV4-1,TRBJ2-1,15,.,CASSQVLAVVGEQFF,TGCGCCAGCAGCCAAGTGTTAGCGGTGGTGGGCGAGCAGTTCTTC
.,TRBV6-5,TRBJ2-7,14,TRBD1,CASSFRDSTYEQYF,TGTGCCAGCAGTTTTCGGGACAGTACCTACGAGCAGTACTTC